This T cell receptor beta chain was documented in a study of PD-1 blockade in classical Hodgkin lymphoma. On this clone itself: No antigen is known for it.

Overall study results and limits: The causes of the repertoire differences, possibly disease activity or prior therapy, remain undefined. Lower baseline TCR diversity was reported for newly diagnosed patients than for healthy donors.

Some clones are missing from TCRdb's copy, which holds only in-frame ones; the method was immunoSEQ multiplex PCR. The repertoire includes 15,000 to 19,000 clones, just over 85% of them detected once, and 0.84% sits in the top ten. Specified time point: newly diagnosed, previously untreated cHL patient sample. The CD4+ T cells used were purified from thawed PBMCs through magnetic negative selection. The receptor comes from a human donor with classical Hodgkin lymphoma. The sequencing input was CD4+ T cells from blood.

The CDR3 sequence: CASSATMQGNTEAFF. The CDR3 DNA is TGTGCCAGCAGCGCAACCATGCAGGGAAACACTGAAGCTTTCTTT. The J gene is TRBJ1-1, the V gene TRBV9, with D perhaps matching TRBD1 (5 bases). Trimming cost V 3 bases and J 2 bases, with 14 bases left between them. The CDR3 is 15 amino acids. Looked up from germline, CDR1 is SGDLS and CDR2 is YYNGEE.